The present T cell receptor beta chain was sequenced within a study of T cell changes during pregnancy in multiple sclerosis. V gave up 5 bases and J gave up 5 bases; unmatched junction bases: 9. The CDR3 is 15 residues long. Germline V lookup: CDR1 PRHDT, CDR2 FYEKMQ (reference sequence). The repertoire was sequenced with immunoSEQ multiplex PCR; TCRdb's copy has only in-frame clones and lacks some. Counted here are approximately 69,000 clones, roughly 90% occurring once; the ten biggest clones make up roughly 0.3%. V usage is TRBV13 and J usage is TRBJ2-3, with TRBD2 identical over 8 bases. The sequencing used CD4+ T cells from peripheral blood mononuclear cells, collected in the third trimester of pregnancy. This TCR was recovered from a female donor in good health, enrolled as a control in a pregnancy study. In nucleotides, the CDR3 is TGTGCCAGCAGCCACCTGGCGGGGGGAGTAGATACGCAGTATTTT. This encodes CASSHLAGGVDTQYF. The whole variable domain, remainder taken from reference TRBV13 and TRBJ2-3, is AAGVIQSPRHLIKEKRETATLKCYPIPRHDTVYWYQQGPGQDPQFLISFYEKMQSDKGSIPDRFSAQQFSDYHSELNMSSLELGDSALYFCASSHLAGGVDTQYFGPGTRLTVL.